The 27 T cell receptor beta chains reported below all come from one sample, sequenced in a study of blood T cell repertoires in COVID-19. This table comes from immunoSEQ multiplex PCR, and its TCRdb copy is limited to in-frame clones, with some not included. Among just over 300,000 clones, 86% were seen once, and the ten largest hold around 4%. The material sequenced was PBMCs or T cells enriched from blood (not recorded which). Receptors originate from a man aged 30 to 39 who had recovered from COVID-19.

This sequence joins TRBV5-1 and TRBJ1-2; 7 nucleotides align to TRBD1. Germline V gene data show CDR1 as SGHRS and CDR2 as YFSETQ. V was pared by 4 bases and J by 9 bases, with 9 bases of the junction left unmatched. The length of the CDR3 is 13 residues. The CDR3 sequence is CASSPGQPLSYTF. CDR3 nucleotide sequence: TGCGCCAGCAGCCCGGGACAGCCCCTAAGCTACACCTTC.

V gene TRBV19 combines with J gene TRBJ1-5, with D possibly TRBD1 on 5 matching bases. V lost 1 base to trimming and J lost 2 bases, with 15 bases between them. The CDR3 has 17 residues. The germline V gene has CDR1 LNHDA and CDR2 SQIVND (reference sequence). CDR3 region: CASSIGLSGARNQPQHF. The DNA for the CDR3 is TGTGCCAGTAGTATAGGTTTAAGTGGGGCGCGCAATCAGCCCCAGCATTTT.

This sequence joins TRBV5-1 and TRBJ1-1; 9 bases are a match to TRBD1. With 4 bases clipped from V and 6 bases from J, the junction kept 4 bases outside the gene matches. In germline, CDR1 is SGHRS, CDR2 YFSETQ. This CDR3 has 13 residues. The CDR3 is CASSGTGGPEAFF. As DNA, the CDR3 is TGCGCCAGCAGCGGAACAGGGGGCCCTGAAGCTTTCTTT.

The chain links TRBV28 to TRBJ2-1; 9 positions agree with TRBD1. Germline V gene lookup returns CDR1 MDHEN and CDR2 SYDVKM. Unmatched junction bases numbered 8, after V lost 5 bases and J lost 6 bases. The CDR3 consists of 15 residues. The chain's CDR3 is CASSPPGQGINEQFF. DNA of the CDR3: TGTGCCAGCAGTCCGCCGGGACAGGGTATCAATGAGCAGTTCTTC.

This chain uses TRBV19 with TRBJ2-1; 15 bases align to TRBD2. The V gene end was trimmed by 3 bases and the J gene end by 5 bases; junction bases not matched to a gene: 11. The germline V gene has CDR1 LNHDA and CDR2 SQIVND (reference sequence). The CDR3 consists of 19 residues. This chain's CDR3 is CASSMQPGLAGGVNNEQFF. DNA of the CDR3: TGTGCCAGTAGTATGCAACCGGGACTAGCGGGGGGAGTGAACAATGAGCAGTTCTTC.

The rearrangement joins TRBV27 to TRBJ2-7; possibly TRBD1 for D (6 bases). The CDR3 is made up of 15 amino acids. Germline lookup yields CDR1 MNHEY and CDR2 SMNVEV (reference sequence). Trimming pared 6 bases from V and 4 bases from J, leaving 19 bases between. The CDR3 is CASRAPLGQEYEQYF. DNA of the CDR3: TGTGCCAGCAGGGCTCCCCTGGGACAAGAGTACGAGCAGTACTTC.

The rearrangement uses TRBV3-1 (or the pseudogene TRBV3-2) and TRBJ2-7; TRBD2 aligns across 8 bases. CDR3 size: 17 residues. The germline CDR1 and CDR2 sequences are LGHDT and YNNKEL (reference sequence). V was pared by 0 bases and J by 2 bases, with 9 bases of the junction left unmatched. DNA for the CDR3: TGTGCCAGCAGCCAAGAAGCTGGCGGGGGGTTTCCCTACGAGCAGTACTTC. Protein product: CASSQEAGGGFPYEQYF.

This clone was observed a few times. The CDR3 is CASSLPTGTEAFF. DNA for the CDR3: TGTGCCAGCAGTCTCCCGACAGGGACTGAAGCTTTCTTT. The rearrangement uses TRBV28 and TRBJ1-1, with 7 positions matching TRBD1. CDR3 length: 13 residues. V gave up 5 bases and J gave up 5 bases; unmatched junction bases: 5. In germline, CDR1 is MDHEN, CDR2 SYDVKM.

This clone was detected a few times. This chain connects TRBV30 to TRBJ1-5; possible D gene TRBD1, 6 bases. With 2 bases removed from V and 2 bases from J, the gap between germline ends came to 13 bases. CDR3 length: 15 amino acids. Per germline, CDR1 GTSNPN and CDR2 SVGIG (reference sequence). The CDR3 region has the DNA TGTGCCTGGAGTATAAGCAGGGGAGGCAATCAGCCCCAGCATTTT. This sequence encodes CAWSISRGGNQPQHF.

CDR3 sequence: CASSFWTALSGGYTF. Here the CDR3 DNA reads TGTGCCAGCAGCTTTTGGACAGCCCTTAGTGGTGGCTACACCTTC. This chain links TRBV11-2 with TRBJ1-2; a weak D match, TRBD1 (6 bases). The CDR3 is 15 residues long. The germline CDR1 and CDR2 sequences are SGHAT and FQNNGV. Trimming shortened V by 3 bases and J by 7 bases, and 18 bases separated the two germline ends.

The chain employs TRBV6-5 and TRBJ2-1, with D possibly TRBD1 on 6 matching bases. The V end was cut by 2 bases, the J end by 4 bases, with 12 bases between. The CDR3 loop spans 15 amino acids. Germline V lookup: CDR1 MNHEY, CDR2 SVGAGI. The CDR3: CASSYAGQPYNEQFF. For the CDR3, the DNA is TGTGCCAGCAGTTACGCCGGACAGCCTTACAATGAGCAGTTCTTC.

The chain recombines TRBV28 with TRBJ1-5; no reliable D call. The CDR3 runs 14 residues. The germline V gene encodes CDR1 MDHEN and CDR2 SYDVKM. V was pared by 1 base and J by 4 bases, with 8 bases between. Here the CDR3 DNA reads TGTGCCAGCAGTTTATTTCGGGATAATCAGCCCCAGCATTTT. Protein sequence: CASSLFRDNQPQHF.

Only a few counts were recorded for this clone. J is TRBJ1-4 and V is TRBV27; D unresolved. This CDR3 region has 22 residues. Trimming removed 5 bases at V and 0 bases at J, with 31 bases between. Germline V gene sequence: CDR1 MNHEY, CDR2 SMNVEV (reference sequence). The CDR3 DNA reads as TGTGCCAGCAGTCCCGAGTTTATTATTAACAGAGAAGTCCTTGCAACTAATGAAAAACTGTTTTTT. As protein: CASSPEFIINREVLATNEKLFF.

The chain employs TRBV12-3 or TRBV12-4 and TRBJ1-2; D possibly corresponds to TRBD1 (6 bases). The germline V and J ends were trimmed by 5 bases and 9 bases, with 16 bases remaining between them. The CDR3 length is 13 residues. The CDR3: CASSTQGAMSYTF. The CDR3 DNA is TGTGCCAGCAGTACACAGGGAGCTATGAGCTACACCTTC.

The chain uses TRBV25-1 and TRBJ1-1; D is unresolved. The germline V gene encodes CDR1 MGHDK and CDR2 SYGVNS. This CDR3 comprises 13 residues. V gave up 4 bases and J gave up 1 base, with 7 bases separating them. The CDR3, as DNA: TGTGCCAGCAGTGTAACAGAGAACACTGAAGCTTTCTTT. Translated, it gives CASSVTENTEAFF.

The rearrangement joins TRBV7-9 to TRBJ1-1; the match to TRBD1 covers 8 bases. V shed 5 bases, J shed 4 bases, and the junction held 12 bases outside the gene matches. This CDR3 comprises 16 residues. The V gene's germline CDR1 is SEHNR and CDR2 FQNEAQ (reference sequence). The CDR3: CASSPPRRTGRTEAFF. CDR3 in DNA: TGTGCCAGCAGCCCACCCCGAAGGACAGGGCGCACTGAAGCTTTCTTT.

The rearrangement joins TRBV19 to TRBJ2-1; 10 positions match TRBD2. The CDR3 extends over 23 amino acids. The trim removed 4 bases at V and 4 bases at J, leaving 28 bases unmatched. CDR1 and CDR2 (germline): LNHDA, SQIVND (reference sequence). The DNA of the CDR3 is TGTGCCAGTAGTACTCGAGGACTCCCTGGCGGTGGGATACGAGCGGGGGGGTACAATGAGCAGTTCTTC. It translates to CASSTRGLPGGGIRAGGYNEQFF.

The genes are TRBV19 and TRBJ1-4; the D is unclear. From germline, CDR1 is LNHDA and CDR2 SQIVND (reference sequence). The length of the CDR3 is 13 residues. Trimming pared 8 bases from V and 4 bases from J, leaving 11 bases between. CDR3 nucleotide sequence: TGTGCCAGTCAAGAACAGAATAATGAAAAACTGTTTTTT. Amino acids: CASQEQNNEKLFF.

The chain links TRBV14 to TRBJ1-2; 9 bases align to TRBD1. The CDR3 totals 17 residues. The V segment lost 4 bases and the J segment 3 bases; nucleotides outside the gene matches: 12. In germline, CDR1 is SGHDN, CDR2 FVKESK. The CDR3 loop reads CASSPGYGTGIHYGYTF. In DNA form, the CDR3 reads TGTGCCAGCAGCCCCGGGTACGGGACAGGGATCCACTATGGCTACACCTTC.

This chain links TRBV12-3 or TRBV12-4 with TRBJ2-3; tentatively, D is TRBD2 (6 bases). The CDR3 runs 13 residues. Trimming removed 6 bases from V and 8 bases from J, with 15 bases in between. The CDR3 DNA sequence: TGTGCCAGCAGACCTAGGGCGGGGACTACGCAGTATTTT. It yields the protein CASRPRAGTTQYF.

The chain links TRBV6-4 to TRBJ1-2, with D possibly being TRBD1 (6 bases). CDR1 is MRHNA and CDR2 is SNTAGT in the germline V gene. The V and J ends lost 7 bases and 3 bases respectively, with 15 bases between them. The CDR3 sequence is 14 residues long. CDR3 residues: CASIPQGRDYGYTF. CDR3 DNA: TGTGCCAGCATTCCGCAGGGGAGGGACTATGGCTACACCTTC.

A remark on this clone: Relative to the germline gene, one junction end is altered; a read error may explain this. This chain joins TRBV11-3 and TRBJ2-6, with D maybe TRBD2 (5 bases). CDR3 length: 13 residues. CDR1 and CDR2 from the germline V gene are SGHNT and YENEEA. The CDR3 sequence: CASSLGRGTPPTF. The CDR3 DNA follows: TGTGCCAGCAGCTTAGGACGGGGAACCCCTCCCACGTTC. Together with reference TRBV11-3 and TRBJ2-6, the CDR3 gives the full variable domain: EAGVVQSPRYKIIEKKQPVAFWCNPISGHNTLYWYLQNLGQGPELLIRYENEEAVDDSQLPKDRFSAERLKGVDSTLKIQPAELGDSAVYLCASSLGRGTPPTFGAGSRLTVL.

The rearrangement links TRBV5-1 to TRBJ2-2; TRBD2 agrees at 12 bases. The V gene's germline CDR1 is SGHRS and CDR2 YFSETQ. CDR3 length: 16 amino acids. The J segment lost 8 bases and the V segment lost 0 bases, leaving 5 bases of the junction unmatched. CDR3 in DNA: TGCGCCAGCAGCTTGGACCCTGGACTAGCGGGGGGGGAGCTGTTTTTT. This codes for CASSLDPGLAGGELFF.

The J gene is TRBJ2-7, the V gene TRBV5-1; 8 bases fit TRBD1. CDR1 is SGHRS and CDR2 is YFSETQ in the germline V gene. V trimming: 3 bases; J trimming: 1 base; junction bases outside the gene matches: 6. The CDR3 extends over 15 amino acids. CDR3 sequence: CASSSWTGLSYEQYF. The CDR3 DNA reads TGCGCCAGCAGCTCTTGGACAGGGTTATCCTACGAGCAGTACTTC.

The chain recombines TRBV13 with TRBJ2-2; 12 bases map to TRBD2. Per germline, CDR1 PRHDT and CDR2 FYEKMQ (reference sequence). The CDR3 loop spans 16 amino acids. V lost 5 bases and J lost 3; bases outside the gene matches: 4. CDR3 sequence (DNA): TGTGCCAGCAGCGGACTAGCGGGGACCGACACCGGGGAGCTGTTTTTT. Its protein is CASSGLAGTDTGELFF. Together with reference TRBV13 and TRBJ2-2, the CDR3 gives the full variable domain: AAGVIQSPRHLIKEKRETATLKCYPIPRHDTVYWYQQGPGQDPQFLISFYEKMQSDKGSIPDRFSAQQFSDYHSELNMSSLELGDSALYFCASSGLAGTDTGELFFGEGSRLTVL.

This chain connects TRBV11-3 to TRBJ2-5; 8 bases match TRBD1. Germline-derived CDR1 and CDR2 are SGHNT and YENEEA. CDR3 length equals 18 residues. Unmatched junction bases numbered 17, after V lost 5 bases and J lost 3 bases. DNA of the CDR3: TGTGCCAGCAGCCAAAGGGCAGGGGGCGCCGGAGAAAAAGAGACCCAGTACTTC. Its protein product is CASSQRAGGAGEKETQYF. The variable domain in full, with the rest retrieved from reference TRBV11-3 and TRBJ2-5, is EAGVVQSPRYKIIEKKQPVAFWCNPISGHNTLYWYLQNLGQGPELLIRYENEEAVDDSQLPKDRFSAERLKGVDSTLKIQPAELGDSAVYLCASSQRAGGAGEKETQYFGPGTRLLVL.

The chain recombines TRBV5-1 with TRBJ1-2, with TRBD1 matching 8 bases. The V gene end was trimmed by 4 bases and the J gene end by 6 bases; junction bases not matched to a gene: 8. Germline V gene lookup returns CDR1 SGHRS and CDR2 YFSETQ. This CDR3 has 14 amino acids. The CDR3 DNA is TGCGCCAGCAGCCCGCGACAGGGGCGGGATGGCTACACCTTC. Translation gives CASSPRQGRDGYTF.